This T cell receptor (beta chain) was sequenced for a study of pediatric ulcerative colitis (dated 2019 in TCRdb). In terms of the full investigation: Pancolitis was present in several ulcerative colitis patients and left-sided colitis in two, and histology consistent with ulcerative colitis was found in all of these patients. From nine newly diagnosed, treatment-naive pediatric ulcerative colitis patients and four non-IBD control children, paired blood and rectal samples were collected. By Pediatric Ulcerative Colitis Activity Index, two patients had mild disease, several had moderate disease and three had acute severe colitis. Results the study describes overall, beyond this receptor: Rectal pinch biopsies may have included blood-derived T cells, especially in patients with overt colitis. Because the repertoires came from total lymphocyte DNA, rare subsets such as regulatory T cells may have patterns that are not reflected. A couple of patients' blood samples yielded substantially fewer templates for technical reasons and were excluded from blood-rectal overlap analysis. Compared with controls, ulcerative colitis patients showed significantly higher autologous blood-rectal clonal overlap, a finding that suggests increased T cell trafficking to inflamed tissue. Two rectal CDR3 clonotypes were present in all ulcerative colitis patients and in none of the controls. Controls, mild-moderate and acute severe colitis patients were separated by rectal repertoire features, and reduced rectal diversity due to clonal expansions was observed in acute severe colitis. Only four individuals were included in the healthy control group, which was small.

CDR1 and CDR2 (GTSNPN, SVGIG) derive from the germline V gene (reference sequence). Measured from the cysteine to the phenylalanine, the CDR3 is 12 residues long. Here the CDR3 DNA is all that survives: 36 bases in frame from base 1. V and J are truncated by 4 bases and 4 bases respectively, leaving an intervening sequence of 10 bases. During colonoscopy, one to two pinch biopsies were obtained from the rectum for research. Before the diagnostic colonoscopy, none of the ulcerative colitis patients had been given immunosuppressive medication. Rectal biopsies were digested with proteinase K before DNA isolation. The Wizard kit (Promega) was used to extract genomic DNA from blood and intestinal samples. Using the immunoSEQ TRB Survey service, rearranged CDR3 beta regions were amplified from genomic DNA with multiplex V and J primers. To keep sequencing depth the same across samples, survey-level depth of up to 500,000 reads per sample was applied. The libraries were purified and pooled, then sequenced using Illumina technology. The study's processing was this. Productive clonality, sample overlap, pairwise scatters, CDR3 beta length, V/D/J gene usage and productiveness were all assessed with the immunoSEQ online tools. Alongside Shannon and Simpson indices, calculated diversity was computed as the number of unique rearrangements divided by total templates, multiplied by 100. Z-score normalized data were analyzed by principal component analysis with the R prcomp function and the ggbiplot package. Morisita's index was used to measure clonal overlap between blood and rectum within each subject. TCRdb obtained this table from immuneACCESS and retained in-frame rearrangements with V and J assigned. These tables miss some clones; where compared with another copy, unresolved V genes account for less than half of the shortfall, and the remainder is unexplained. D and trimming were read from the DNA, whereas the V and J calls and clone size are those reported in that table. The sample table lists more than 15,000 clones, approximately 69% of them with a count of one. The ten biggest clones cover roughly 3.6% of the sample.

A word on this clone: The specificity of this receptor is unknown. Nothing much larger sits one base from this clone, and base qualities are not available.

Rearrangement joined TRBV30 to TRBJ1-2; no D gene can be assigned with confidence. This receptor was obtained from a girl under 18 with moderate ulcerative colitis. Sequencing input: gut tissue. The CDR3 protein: CAWTTGTYGYTF. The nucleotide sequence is TGTGCCTGGACCACCGGAACCTATGGCTACACCTTC.